The next 15 T cell receptor beta chains were all read from a single sample in a study of T cells expressing NK-cell markers. TCRdb reworked the 5' RACE reads into one entry per CDR3 protein, no DNA. Its listing shows 440,000 or so distinct CDR3 sequences. The sample consisted of blood T cells: a sorted CD56 or NKG2C T cell subset, CD4+ or CD8+ T cells, or bulk PBMC T cells (not recorded which). Receptors originate from a woman aged 18 to 75 in good health.

The chain joins TRBV30 to TRBJ2-1. The V gene's germline CDR1 is GTSNPN and CDR2 SVGIG (reference sequence). This CDR3 is built from 12 residues. This CDR3 reads CAWGQDHNEQFF.

V is TRBV13 and J is TRBJ2-2. There are 13 residues in the CDR3. Germline lookup yields CDR1 PRHDT and CDR2 FYEKMQ (reference sequence). The CDR3 loop reads CASSFFRTGELFF.

This chain links TRBV7-3 with TRBJ2-2. Germline V gene sequence: CDR1 SGHTA, CDR2 FQGTGA. The CDR3 extends over 13 amino acids. This CDR3 is CASEDPNTGELFF.

The genes are TRBV9 and TRBJ2-2; checking the TCRdb D call of TRBD1 is not possible without DNA. CDR1 and CDR2 from the germline V gene are SGDLS and YYNGEE. This CDR3 contains 13 residues. This CDR3 reads CASSTMGRGELFF.

The chain couples TRBV19 to TRBJ2-5; lacking DNA, the TRBD1 call made by TCRdb goes unchecked. The germline V gene encodes CDR1 LNHDA and CDR2 SQIVND (reference sequence). This CDR3 has 14 residues. The CDR3 sequence is CASTSGSSQETQYF. Combining the CDR3 with reference TRBV19 and TRBJ2-5 gives the whole variable domain DGGITQSPKYLFRKEGQNVTLSCEQNLNHDAMYWYRQDPGQGLRLIYYSQIVNDFQKGDIAEGYSVSREKKESFPLTVTSAQKNPTAFYLCASTSGSSQETQYFGPGTRLLVL.

The chain joins TRBV11-3 to TRBJ2-1. Germline loops: CDR1 SGHNT, CDR2 YENEEA. The CDR3 extends over 12 amino acids. The CDR3 here is CASSLMQNEQFF.

The genes are TRBV15 and TRBJ2-1; TCRdb indicates TRBD2, and absent DNA this call remains unverified. Germline V lookup: CDR1 LNHNV, CDR2 YYDKDF (reference sequence). The CDR3 sequence is 15 residues long. The CDR3 region is CATSLHEAGGNEQFF.

The chain recombines TRBV18 with TRBJ2-1; the TCRdb call, TRBD2, lacks DNA for checking. CDR1 and CDR2 from the germline V gene are KGHSH and LQKENI. The CDR3 runs to 13 residues. The CDR3 protein is CASSPREYNEQFF.

The chain is built from TRBV27 and TRBJ2-3; the TCRdb call, TRBD1, lacks DNA for checking. The CDR3 length is 16 residues. Looked up from germline, CDR1 is MNHEY and CDR2 is SMNVEV (reference sequence). The CDR3 sequence: CATQGQGAFGTDTQYF.

The CDR3 sequence: CATPPTIPLYNEQFF. The V and J genes are TRBV24-1 and TRBJ2-1; the TRBD1 assignment by TCRdb is unverifiable without DNA. Germline CDR1 is KGHDR and CDR2 is SFDVKD. CDR3 length equals 15 residues.

The chain recombines TRBV7-9 with TRBJ2-1; the D call from TCRdb, TRBD1, cannot be confirmed without DNA. Germline V CDR1 and CDR2: SEHNR, FQNEAQ (reference sequence). The CDR3 has 16 residues. CDR3 sequence: CASSLVGGTRNNEQFF.

This CDR3 is CASSVVGGGPTGELFF. The chain employs TRBV9 and TRBJ2-2; TCRdb picks TRBD2, but there is no DNA to check that call. Germline V gene data show CDR1 as SGDLS and CDR2 as YYNGEE. This CDR3 is 16 amino acids long.

The chain combines TRBV25-1 with TRBJ2-5; TCRdb lists TRBD2, though no DNA is available to test this call. Germline loops: CDR1 MGHDK, CDR2 SYGVNS. This CDR3 has 15 amino acids. CDR3 sequence reads: CASSDRREIQETQYF.

This chain joins TRBV4-1 and TRBJ2-3; TCRdb reports TRBD2, a call that lacks DNA to check it against. CDR1 is MGHRA and CDR2 is YSYEKL in the germline V gene. This CDR3 region has 14 residues. CDR3: CASSPTGLDFTQYF.

The chain links TRBV6-1 to TRBJ2-1; TCRdb reports TRBD2, a call that lacks DNA to check it against. The CDR3 is 15 residues long. Germline lookup yields CDR1 MNHNS and CDR2 SASEGT. CDR3 region: CASGRGGNPYNEQFF.